These 27 T cell receptor beta chains share one sample of origin, sequenced in a study of T cell responses to AZD1222 COVID-19 vaccine. Some clones are missing from TCRdb's copy, which holds only in-frame ones; the method was immunoSEQ multiplex PCR. There are over 110,000 clones in the sample; around 90% occur only once, and over 1.5% lies in the top ten. The sample was peripheral blood, taken on day 0 of AZD1222 vaccination. These TCRs come from an adult in good health.

CDR3 residues: CASSQDNRVTTNEKLFF. DNA for the CDR3: TGCGCCAGCAGCCAAGATAATAGGGTTACAACTAATGAAAAACTGTTTTTT. V gene TRBV4-1 combines with J gene TRBJ1-4; D is ambiguous. The CDR3 extends over 17 amino acids. Germline V gene data show CDR1 as MGHRA and CDR2 as YSYEKL. Trimming pared 0 bases from V and 0 bases from J, leaving 11 bases between.

The chain has TRBV5-1 and TRBJ2-3; unclear D gene. V was shortened by 4 bases and J by 0 bases, with 9 bases between the two germline ends. The CDR3 sequence is 14 residues long. The germline V gene encodes CDR1 SGHRS and CDR2 YFSETQ. The CDR3 is CASSPTASTDTQYF. CDR3 bases: TGCGCCAGCAGCCCGACGGCTAGCACAGATACGCAGTATTTT.

J is TRBJ2-2 and V is TRBV28, with D hard to call. The CDR3 extends over 15 amino acids. Between the trimmed V and J ends, which lost 6 bases and 5 bases, there was a span of 16 bases. Germline V gene data show CDR1 as MDHEN and CDR2 as SYDVKM. The CDR3: CASSLRVSPTGELFF. The CDR3 bases are TGTGCCAGCAGCCTAAGGGTGTCCCCTACCGGGGAGCTGTTTTTT.

The J gene is TRBJ2-7, the V gene TRBV6-1, with a tentative D call TRBD2 (6 bases). Trimming left V 4 bases short and J 3 bases short, with 19 bases between. The CDR3 consists of 16 residues. Per germline, CDR1 MNHNS and CDR2 SASEGT. The DNA for the CDR3 is TGTGCCAGCAGTGCCCGACTAGAACCCCCCCTCTACGAGCAGTACTTC. Translated: CASSARLEPPLYEQYF.

V is TRBV6-5 and J is TRBJ1-6, with TRBD1 as a possible D gene (6 bases). Trimming cost V 5 bases and J 7 bases, with 9 bases left between them. The CDR3 extends over 13 amino acids. Germline V gene lookup returns CDR1 MNHEY and CDR2 SVGAGI. CDR3 sequence (DNA): TGTGCCAGCAGTATAAGGGGGAATTCACCCCTCCACTTT. It encodes CASSIRGNSPLHF.

This clone was found once. The V and J genes are TRBV7-8 and TRBJ2-3, with D unresolved. Germline V CDR1 and CDR2: SGHVS, FQNEAQ. The CDR3 sequence is 15 residues long. Trimming pared 5 bases from V and 2 bases from J, leaving 14 bases between. The CDR3 loop reads CASSPLGGATDTQYF. Here the CDR3 DNA reads TGTGCCAGCAGCCCCCTCGGCGGAGCCACAGATACGCAGTATTTT.

The chain is built from TRBV19 and TRBJ1-5; D possibly corresponds to TRBD1 (5 bases). This CDR3 has 16 residues. CDR1 is LNHDA, CDR2 SQIVND, per germline (reference sequence). V was trimmed by 1 base and J by 7 bases, leaving 17 bases between them. The CDR3: CASSIGGAAQGQPQHF. The DNA for the CDR3 is TGTGCCAGTAGTATAGGAGGGGCGGCCCAGGGCCAGCCCCAGCATTTT.

V gene TRBV6-1 combines with J gene TRBJ1-1; no clear D. CDR1 and CDR2 from the germline V gene are MNHNS and SASEGT. Deletions cut 2 bases from V and 1 base from J, with 8 bases between. This CDR3 has 14 amino acids. CDR3 region: CASSEWSQNTEAFF. The CDR3 DNA sequence: TGTGCCAGCAGTGAATGGTCCCAGAACACTGAAGCTTTCTTT.

This sequence joins TRBV11-2 and TRBJ2-2, with unresolved D. CDR3 size: 15 residues. Per the germline V gene, CDR1 is SGHAT and CDR2 is FQNNGV. V was pared by 1 base and J by 0 bases, with 6 bases between. CDR3 in amino acids: CASSLGQSNTGELFF. The DNA of the CDR3 is TGTGCCAGCAGCTTAGGGCAGTCGAACACCGGGGAGCTGTTTTTT.

The chain couples TRBV5-1 to TRBJ1-1, with 8 bases that match TRBD1. Losses at the gene ends were 0 bases for V and 4 bases for J; bases not matched to a gene: 5. CDR1 SGHRS and CDR2 YFSETQ come from the germline V gene. The CDR3 runs to 15 residues. The CDR3, as DNA: TGCGCCAGCAGCTTGGAACAGGGGGGCGGCACTGAAGCTTTCTTT. Protein: CASSLEQGGGTEAFF. Supplemented by reference TRBV5-1 and TRBJ1-1, the full variable domain reads KAGVTQTPRYLIKTRGQQVTLSCSPISGHRSVSWYQQTPGQGLQFLFEYFSETQRNKGNFPGRFSGRQFSNSRSEMNVSTLELGDSALYLCASSLEQGGGTEAFFGQGTRLTVV.

The V gene is TRBV3-1 (or the pseudogene TRBV3-2), the J gene TRBJ1-2; TRBD1 matches 8 bases. Germline V gene data show CDR1 as LGHDT and CDR2 as YNNKEL (reference sequence). CDR3 length: 14 amino acids. The J segment lost 7 bases and the V segment lost 4 bases, leaving 8 bases of the junction unmatched. This CDR3 is CASSPRTGISGYTF. The CDR3 region has the DNA TGTGCCAGCAGCCCCCGGACAGGGATCAGTGGCTACACCTTC.

CDR3 nucleotides: TGTGCCAGCAGTCTCCGAAACAGGGGACAAGAGACCCAGTACTTC. It specifies CASSLRNRGQETQYF. V usage is TRBV28 and J usage is TRBJ2-5, with 7 bases that match TRBD1. V gave up 5 bases and J gave up 2 bases; unmatched junction bases: 8. The CDR3 covers 15 residues. The germline V gene encodes CDR1 MDHEN and CDR2 SYDVKM. The full variable domain, its missing parts supplied by reference TRBV28 and TRBJ2-5, is DVKVTQSSRYLVKRTGEKVFLECVQDMDHENMFWYRQDPGLGLRLIYFSYDVKMKEKGDIPEGYSVSREKKERFSLILESASTNQTSMYLCASSLRNRGQETQYFGPGTRLLVL.

The gene calls are TRBV4-1 and TRBJ1-6; D not resolved. V gave up 1 base and J gave up 6 bases, with 10 bases separating them. Germline-derived CDR1 and CDR2 are MGHRA and YSYEKL. The CDR3 covers 15 residues. This CDR3 is CASSQVGGPNSPLHF. The CDR3 DNA reads as TGCGCCAGCAGCCAAGTCGGCGGCCCTAATTCACCCCTCCACTTT.

In the case of this clone: Distinct nucleotide sequences in the sample also encode this CDR3. This chain connects TRBV9 to TRBJ2-1, with 14 bases fitting TRBD2. CDR1 is SGDLS and CDR2 is YYNGEE in the germline V gene. The CDR3 length is 16 residues. V dropped 0 bases and J dropped 4; count of bases not matched to a gene: 0. The CDR3 loop reads CASSVGLAGGYNEQFF. The CDR3 nucleotides read TGTGCCAGCAGCGTAGGACTAGCGGGGGGGTACAATGAGCAGTTCTTC.

This chain connects TRBV28 to TRBJ2-7; 12 positions agree with TRBD2. Trimming took 5 bases from V and 5 from J; bases not matched to a gene: 10. The CDR3 is 16 residues long. Per the germline V gene, CDR1 is MDHEN and CDR2 is SYDVKM. The CDR3 region has the DNA TGTGCCAGCAGTCTATATCTAGCGGGAGGGCGCAACGAGCAGTACTTC. This gives the protein CASSLYLAGGRNEQYF.

The chain links TRBV15 to TRBJ2-2; TRBD1 might be the D (5 bases). The CDR3 runs 15 residues. In germline, CDR1 is LNHNV, CDR2 YYDKDF (reference sequence). Trimming removed 1 base at V and 8 bases at J, with 14 bases between. The CDR3 DNA reads TGTGCCACCAGCAGAGGCCCCAGGGCTGAGGGGGAGCTGTTTTTT. It codes for CATSRGPRAEGELFF.

V and J are TRBV14 and TRBJ1-1; 9 bases line up with TRBD1. The V gene end was trimmed by 5 bases and the J gene end by 3 bases; junction bases not matched to a gene: 7. The CDR3 has 15 residues. Germline values: CDR1 SGHDN, CDR2 FVKESK. CDR3 in amino acids: CASSYRGRGDTEAFF. In nucleotides, the CDR3 is TGTGCCAGCAGCTACAGGGGGCGCGGGGACACTGAAGCTTTCTTT. Full variable domain (missing parts from reference TRBV14 and TRBJ1-1): EAGVTQFPSHSVIEKGQTVTLRCDPISGHDNLYWYRRVMGKEIKFLLHFVKESKQDESGMPNNRFLAERTGGTYSTLKVQPAELEDSGVYFCASSYRGRGDTEAFFGQGTRLTVV.

This clone was recorded a few times. The J gene is TRBJ2-7, the V gene TRBV5-4; 10 positions agree with TRBD2. V shed 0 bases and J 5 bases; nucleotides not matched to a gene: 8. From germline, CDR1 is SGHNT and CDR2 YYREEE (reference sequence). This CDR3 is 16 amino acids long. The CDR3 here is CASSLGGAGGLDEQYF. The CDR3 bases are TGTGCCAGCAGCTTGGGAGGAGCGGGAGGGCTAGACGAGCAGTACTTC.

V gene TRBV5-1 combines with J gene TRBJ1-4; TRBD1 is a possible D gene (5 bases). V lost 1 base to trimming and J lost 5 bases, with 9 bases between them. The CDR3 loop spans 14 amino acids. The germline CDR1 and CDR2 sequences are SGHRS and YFSETQ. CDR3 bases: TGCGCCAGCAGCTTGTCGGCAGGGAATGAAAAACTGTTTTTT. Translation: CASSLSAGNEKLFF. The full variable domain, rest sourced from reference TRBV5-1 and TRBJ1-4, is KAGVTQTPRYLIKTRGQQVTLSCSPISGHRSVSWYQQTPGQGLQFLFEYFSETQRNKGNFPGRFSGRQFSNSRSEMNVSTLELGDSALYLCASSLSAGNEKLFFGSGTQLSVL.

The rearrangement links TRBV7-9 to TRBJ2-5; D call uncertain. Trimming took 3 bases from V and 5 from J, leaving 13 bases between them. Germline V gene sequence: CDR1 SEHNR, CDR2 FQNEAQ (reference sequence). The CDR3 consists of 14 residues. For the CDR3, the DNA is TGTGCCAGCAGCTTGAGTTCAGGTTGGGAGACCCAGTACTTC. Encoded protein: CASSLSSGWETQYF.

This chain uses TRBV29-1 with TRBJ1-2; 8 bases map to TRBD1. Germline lookup yields CDR1 SQVTM and CDR2 ANQGSEA. This CDR3 has 15 amino acids. J lost 4 bases, V lost 5 bases, and 12 bases had no gene match. CDR3 loop: CSVRGPRGRGYGYTF. CDR3 DNA sequence: TGCAGCGTTAGAGGCCCCAGGGGGCGCGGCTATGGCTACACCTTC.

The J gene is TRBJ2-3, the V gene TRBV5-4; 8 nucleotides line up with TRBD1. Germline-derived CDR1 and CDR2 are SGHNT and YYREEE (reference sequence). J lost 4 bases, V lost 1 base, and 8 bases had no gene match. This CDR3 is 16 amino acids long. In nucleotides, the CDR3 is TGTGCCAGCAGCTTGTTAGAGGACAGGGAATCAGATACGCAGTATTTT. Translating gives CASSLLEDRESDTQYF.

The V and J genes are TRBV27 and TRBJ2-7; D gene uncertain. The CDR3 is 14 amino acids. Trimming stripped 1 base from V and 3 bases from J, with 10 bases between. Germline assignment: CDR1 MNHEY and CDR2 SMNVEV (reference sequence). The CDR3, as DNA: TGTGCCAGCAGTTTATTGTACAACAACTACGAGCAGTACTTC. Amino acid sequence: CASSLLYNNYEQYF.

The CDR3 nucleotides read TGTGCCAGCAGTTACTCGATGTACGTCCAAGAGACCCAGTACTTC. It yields the protein CASSYSMYVQETQYF. The V gene is TRBV6-5, the J gene TRBJ2-5, with no clear D. The CDR3 loop spans 15 amino acids. CDR1 is MNHEY and CDR2 is SVGAGI in the germline V gene. Deletions cut 0 bases from V and 1 base from J, with 9 bases between.

This chain uses TRBV5-1 with TRBJ1-2; D is perhaps TRBD1 (6 bases). The CDR3 contains 15 residues. V was cut by 6 bases and J by 3 bases, with 18 bases left in between. From germline, CDR1 is SGHRS and CDR2 YFSETQ. The CDR3 here is CASTPLGGTHYGYTF. The DNA of the CDR3 is TGCGCCAGCACCCCCCTGGGGGGCACACACTATGGCTACACCTTC.

Here the CDR3 DNA reads TGTGCCAGCTCACCCCCCGGACTAGCGGGAGTCTACGAGCAGTACTTC. Amino acids: CASSPPGLAGVYEQYF. The chain joins TRBV18 to TRBJ2-7; 13 positions agree with TRBD2. Germline lookup yields CDR1 KGHSH and CDR2 LQKENI. This CDR3 is 16 amino acids long. Trimming took 3 bases from V and 3 from J; bases not matched to a gene: 5.

V and J are TRBV18 and TRBJ2-3; D is uncertain. The CDR3 consists of 14 residues. CDR1 is KGHSH, CDR2 LQKENI, per germline. V dropped 2 bases and J dropped 4 bases, with 10 bases sitting between them. The CDR3 DNA follows: TGTGCCAGCTCACCAGATTTTAGGCCAGATACGCAGTATTTT. This encodes CASSPDFRPDTQYF.